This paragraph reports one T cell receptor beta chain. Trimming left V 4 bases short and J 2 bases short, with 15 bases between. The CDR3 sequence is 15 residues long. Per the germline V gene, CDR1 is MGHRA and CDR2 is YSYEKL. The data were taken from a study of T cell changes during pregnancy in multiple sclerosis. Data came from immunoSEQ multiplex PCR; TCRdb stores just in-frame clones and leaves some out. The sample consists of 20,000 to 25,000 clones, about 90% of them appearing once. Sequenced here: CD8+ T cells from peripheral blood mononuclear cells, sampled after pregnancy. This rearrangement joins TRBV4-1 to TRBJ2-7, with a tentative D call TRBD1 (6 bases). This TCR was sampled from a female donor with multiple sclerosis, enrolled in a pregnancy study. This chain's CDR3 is CASSLLQGSPYEQYF. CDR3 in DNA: TGCGCCAGCAGCCTCCTACAGGGTTCCCCCTACGAGCAGTACTTC.